Each of the 29 T cell receptor beta chains below was sequenced from the same sample in a study of T cell responses to AZD1222 COVID-19 vaccine. Only in-frame clones appear in the TCRdb table, and some are missing; sequencing was by immunoSEQ multiplex PCR. The sample holds roughly 85,000 clones, about 90% seen once. The material sequenced was peripheral blood, taken on day 0 of AZD1222 vaccination. All receptors come from an adult in good health.

This rearrangement joins TRBV5-1 to TRBJ1-1; no reliable D call. V shed 4 bases and J shed 0 bases, with 10 bases lying between them. The CDR3 totals 14 residues. The germline gives CDR1 SGHRS, CDR2 YFSETQ. CDR3 sequence reads: CASSLGLMNTEAFF. CDR3 DNA: TGCGCCAGCAGCCTCGGACTTATGAACACTGAAGCTTTCTTT.

V and J are TRBV5-1 and TRBJ2-1, with D possibly matching TRBD2 (5 bases). Germline loops: CDR1 SGHRS, CDR2 YFSETQ. CDR3 length: 14 amino acids. The V end was cut by 4 bases, the J end by 0 bases, with 8 bases between. CDR3 DNA: TGCGCCAGCAGCCTAGACTACTCCTACAATGAGCAGTTCTTC. Its translation: CASSLDYSYNEQFF.

The V and J genes are TRBV4-2 and TRBJ1-2; TRBD1 agrees at 9 bases. Unmatched junction bases numbered 2, after V lost 3 bases and J lost 3 bases. The CDR3 extends over 14 amino acids. Per germline, CDR1 LGHNA and CDR2 YNFKEQ. In DNA, the CDR3 is TGTGCCAGCAGCCAGTGGACAGGGGACTATGGCTACACCTTC. This gives the protein CASSQWTGDYGYTF.

This chain joins TRBV19 and TRBJ2-7, with unresolved D. This CDR3 has 12 amino acids. Germline CDR1 LNHDA, CDR2 SQIVND (reference sequence). Trimming removed 1 base from V and 3 bases from J, with 4 bases in between. CDR3 nucleotide sequence: TGTGCCAGTAGTATAGTGGGCTACGAGCAGTACTTC. Protein: CASSIVGYEQYF. The whole variable domain, filled in from reference TRBV19 and TRBJ2-7, reads DGGITQSPKYLFRKEGQNVTLSCEQNLNHDAMYWYRQDPGQGLRLIYYSQIVNDFQKGDIAEGYSVSREKKESFPLTVTSAQKNPTAFYLCASSIVGYEQYFGPGTRLTVT.

V and J are TRBV4-2 and TRBJ1-2; possible D gene TRBD1, 5 bases. Germline CDR1 reads LGHNA; CDR2 reads YNFKEQ. The CDR3 runs to 18 residues. Trimming left V 0 bases short and J 1 base short, with 18 bases between. The CDR3 DNA is TGTGCCAGCAGCCAAGACTACGGGGCCGTACTTCTTAACTATGGCTACACCTTC. Amino acids: CASSQDYGAVLLNYGYTF.

The chain is built from TRBV7-9 and TRBJ1-6; D call uncertain. The germline gives CDR1 SEHNR, CDR2 FQNEAQ (reference sequence). With 7 bases removed from V and 6 bases from J, the gap between germline ends came to 10 bases. CDR3 length: 13 residues. This CDR3 reads CASTHSGNSPLHF. The DNA for the CDR3 is TGTGCCAGCACCCATTCTGGTAATTCACCCCTCCACTTT.

The V and J genes are TRBV18 and TRBJ1-1; 7 bases are a match to TRBD1. Trimming took 4 bases from V and 4 from J; bases not matched to a gene: 6. This CDR3 comprises 14 residues. Germline V lookup: CDR1 KGHSH, CDR2 LQKENI. CDR3 sequence: CASSLASGGTEAFF. In DNA, the CDR3 is TGTGCCAGCTCACTCGCCTCAGGGGGCACTGAAGCTTTCTTT.

The genes are TRBV5-1 and TRBJ2-7; 7 nucleotides match TRBD1. The CDR3 runs 14 residues. The junction had 6 bases not matched to a gene; V was cut back by 4 bases and J by 2 bases. Germline V lookup: CDR1 SGHRS, CDR2 YFSETQ. The CDR3 sequence is CASSEGTVTYEQYF. CDR3 bases: TGCGCCAGCAGCGAAGGGACAGTCACCTACGAGCAGTACTTC.

J is TRBJ2-2 and V is TRBV7-9, with 8 bases identical to TRBD1. Unmatched junction bases numbered 12, after V lost 5 bases and J lost 7 bases. This CDR3 has 16 residues. Germline assignment: CDR1 SEHNR and CDR2 FQNEAQ (reference sequence). The CDR3 here is CASSPSLTGAGGELFF. The DNA for the CDR3 is TGTGCCAGCAGCCCCAGCTTGACAGGGGCCGGCGGGGAGCTGTTTTTT. Supplemented by reference TRBV7-9 and TRBJ2-2, the full variable domain reads DTGVSQNPRHKITKRGQNVTFRCDPISEHNRLYWYRQTLGQGPEFLTYFQNEAQLEKSRLLSDRFSAERPKGSFSTLEIQRTEQGDSAMYLCASSPSLTGAGGELFFGEGSRLTVL.

This clone showed up just once. This rearrangement joins TRBV5-1 to TRBJ1-1; D gene unclear. Trimming pared 3 bases from V and 5 bases from J, leaving 11 bases between. The CDR3 is 13 residues long. CDR1 and CDR2 (germline): SGHRS, YFSETQ. CDR3 sequence reads: CASSSNTGTEAFF. CDR3 DNA sequence: TGCGCCAGCAGCTCCAACACGGGGACTGAAGCTTTCTTT.

The J gene is TRBJ2-1, the V gene TRBV9; 13 bases fit TRBD2. Trimming at V came to 3 bases and at J to 7 bases, leaving 4 bases not matched to a gene. The CDR3 totals 15 residues. Germline-derived CDR1 and CDR2 are SGDLS and YYNGEE. The CDR3 nucleotides are TGTGCCAGCAGCGCCGGGACTAGCGGGATGAATGAGCAGTTCTTC. Translation: CASSAGTSGMNEQFF.

The chain has TRBV5-1 and TRBJ1-2; D uncertain. CDR1 is SGHRS, CDR2 YFSETQ, per germline. Trimming took 0 bases from V and 4 from J, leaving 13 bases between them. The CDR3 is 15 amino acids. The chain's CDR3 is CASSLATTSAYGYTF. In DNA form, the CDR3 reads TGCGCCAGCAGCTTGGCTACTACCAGCGCCTATGGCTACACCTTC. Supplemented by reference TRBV5-1 and TRBJ1-2, the full variable domain reads KAGVTQTPRYLIKTRGQQVTLSCSPISGHRSVSWYQQTPGQGLQFLFEYFSETQRNKGNFPGRFSGRQFSNSRSEMNVSTLELGDSALYLCASSLATTSAYGYTFGSGTRLTVV.

The V gene is TRBV28, the J gene TRBJ1-2, with D possibly TRBD1 on 6 matching bases. The CDR3 is 12 residues long. Looked up from germline, CDR1 is MDHEN and CDR2 is SYDVKM. V was clipped by 7 bases and J by 6 bases, with 12 bases between them. The CDR3 spells CASTGTRDGYTF. In DNA, the CDR3 is TGTGCCAGCACCGGGACAAGAGATGGCTACACCTTC.

DNA of the CDR3: TGTGCCAGCAGCTTAGAGGGCGGCTACGAGCAGTACTTC. It yields the protein CASSLEGGYEQYF. This sequence joins TRBV7-6 and TRBJ2-7; D gene unclear. Between the trimmed V and J ends, which lost 1 base and 3 bases, there was a span of 7 bases. The CDR3 loop spans 13 amino acids. CDR1 and CDR2 (germline): SGHVS, FNYEAQ.

This chain connects TRBV19 to TRBJ2-7; D is undetermined. This CDR3 is built from 13 residues. Germline CDR1 LNHDA, CDR2 SQIVND (reference sequence). Trimming removed 5 bases at V and 5 bases at J, with 13 bases between. CDR3 sequence reads: CASSSALGHEQYF. The DNA of the CDR3 is TGTGCCAGTAGTTCGGCCTTGGGCCACGAGCAGTACTTC.

V is TRBV5-1 and J is TRBJ1-1; D gene uncertain. V shed 4 bases and J shed 5 bases, with 12 bases lying between them. Per the germline V gene, CDR1 is SGHRS and CDR2 is YFSETQ. The CDR3 consists of 13 residues. The CDR3 loop reads CASSNVGVTEAFF. The CDR3 DNA reads as TGCGCCAGCAGCAATGTTGGGGTAACTGAAGCTTTCTTT. Full variable domain (rest looked up from reference TRBV5-1 and TRBJ1-1): KAGVTQTPRYLIKTRGQQVTLSCSPISGHRSVSWYQQTPGQGLQFLFEYFSETQRNKGNFPGRFSGRQFSNSRSEMNVSTLELGDSALYLCASSNVGVTEAFFGQGTRLTVV.

The table lists this clone with a few counts. This sequence joins TRBV24-1 and TRBJ2-5; D gene unclear. The V end was cut by 3 bases, the J end by 3 bases, with 10 bases between. The CDR3 sequence is 14 residues long. Germline lookup yields CDR1 KGHDR and CDR2 SFDVKD. As DNA, the CDR3 is TGTGCCACCAGTGATCCGGACGGAAAAGAGACCCAGTACTTC. It codes for CATSDPDGKETQYF.

The chain recombines TRBV28 with TRBJ2-7; D perhaps matches TRBD1 (6 bases). Germline CDR1 reads MDHEN; CDR2 reads SYDVKM. The CDR3 contains 14 residues. V lost 6 bases, J lost 7 bases, and 19 bases lay in between. The CDR3 region is CASRKQGNKGEQYF. CDR3 coding DNA: TGTGCCAGCAGGAAACAGGGCAATAAGGGTGAGCAGTACTTC.

V is TRBV10-3 and J is TRBJ2-7; TRBD1 aligns across 10 bases. There are 14 residues in the CDR3. Per the germline V gene, CDR1 is ENHRY and CDR2 is SYGVKD. The ends lost 2 bases at V and 4 bases at J; junction bases unmatched: 2. The CDR3 region is CAISEGTGVYEQYF. The CDR3, as DNA: TGTGCCATCAGTGAGGGGACAGGGGTTTACGAGCAGTACTTC.

The chain has TRBV9 and TRBJ1-1; TRBD1 agrees at 7 bases. Germline values: CDR1 SGDLS, CDR2 YYNGEE. After removal of 4 bases from V and 2 bases from J, the junction contained 14 bases not matched to a gene. The CDR3 spans 17 residues. Written as DNA, the CDR3 is TGTGCCAGCAGCCCTGAGGGGGCTCGGCTACCAAACACTGAAGCTTTCTTT. This translates into CASSPEGARLPNTEAFF.

The J gene is TRBJ2-4, the V gene TRBV7-2; weak D call: TRBD1 (6 bases). The germline gives CDR1 SGHTA, CDR2 FQGNSA. Trimming stripped 4 bases from V and 8 bases from J, with 18 bases between. This CDR3 is 15 amino acids long. This CDR3 reads CASSSRTQGRDIQYF. The DNA for the CDR3 is TGTGCCAGCAGCTCACGGACACAGGGTAGGGACATTCAGTACTTC.

The chain couples TRBV30 to TRBJ1-1, with a possible D match to TRBD1 (5 bases). V was trimmed by 4 bases and J by 12 bases, leaving 21 bases between them. This CDR3 contains 13 residues. Germline V CDR1 and CDR2: GTSNPN, SVGIG (reference sequence). The CDR3 spells CAWTTGGVPRSFF. In DNA, the CDR3 is TGTGCCTGGACCACAGGAGGAGTCCCGAGGTCTTTCTTT.

The chain links TRBV12-2 to TRBJ1-1. TRBV12-2 is labeled a pseudogene. CDR3 length: 11 amino acids. CDR3 residues: CASRTGTAAFF. The CDR3 DNA follows: TGTGCAAGTCGCACGGGGACGGCGGCTTTCTTT.

This sequence joins TRBV29-1 and TRBJ2-7; tentatively, D is TRBD1 (6 bases). The CDR3 spans 11 residues. Germline assignment: CDR1 SQVTM and CDR2 ANQGSEA. Between the trimmed V and J ends, which lost 4 bases and 9 bases, there was a span of 13 bases. CDR3 loop: CSVGTEKGQYF. As DNA, the CDR3 is TGCAGCGTTGGGACAGAAAAGGGGCAGTACTTC.

V usage is TRBV19 and J usage is TRBJ1-2; D is uncertain. Germline V gene sequence: CDR1 LNHDA, CDR2 SQIVND (reference sequence). The CDR3 is 14 residues long. The V end lost 4 bases, the J end lost 0 bases, and 9 bases lay between the germline ends. CDR3: CASSTTPTNYGYTF. CDR3 in DNA: TGTGCCAGTAGTACAACTCCCACTAACTATGGCTACACCTTC.

V gene TRBV20-1 combines with J gene TRBJ1-5; D might be TRBD1 (5 bases). Germline V gene sequence: CDR1 DFQATT, CDR2 SNEGSKA (reference sequence). Trimming cost V 3 bases and J 2 bases, with 14 bases left between them. This CDR3 spans 15 amino acids. The CDR3 region is CSASFGAGGNQPQHF. For the CDR3, the DNA is TGCAGTGCTAGTTTTGGGGCGGGTGGCAATCAGCCCCAGCATTTT.

This chain links TRBV12-3 or TRBV12-4 with TRBJ2-5; no reliable D call. The CDR3 runs 12 residues. Trimming stripped 3 bases from V and 4 bases from J, with 6 bases between. The DNA for the CDR3 is TGTGCCAGCAGTTTGTCGGTAGAGACCCAGTACTTC. This sequence encodes CASSLSVETQYF.

The chain joins TRBV6-1 to TRBJ1-6; 7 bases align to TRBD1. CDR3 length equals 15 residues. The ends lost 2 bases at V and 7 bases at J; junction bases unmatched: 5. Germline CDR1 is MNHNS and CDR2 is SASEGT. CDR3 in amino acids: CASSEKGALNSPLHF. The CDR3 DNA follows: TGTGCCAGCAGTGAAAAGGGGGCCCTAAATTCACCCCTCCACTTT.

This clone was seen a handful of times. The chain has TRBV5-8 and TRBJ1-1, with TRBD1 matching over 10 bases. This CDR3 comprises 19 residues. The V and J ends lost 4 bases and 3 bases, in that order; junction bases with no gene match: 18. The germline gives CDR1 SGHTS, CDR2 YDEGEE. Here the CDR3 reads CASSLSGTGVDRTDTEAFF. The CDR3 coding sequence is TGTGCCAGCAGCCTCTCCGGGACAGGGGTCGACCGAACCGACACTGAAGCTTTCTTT. The complete variable domain, with remaining parts taken from reference TRBV5-8 and TRBJ1-1, reads EAGVTQSPTHLIKTRGQQATLRCSPISGHTSVYWYQQALGLGLQFLLWYDEGEERNRGNFPPRFSGRQFPNYSSELNVNALELEDSALYLCASSLSGTGVDRTDTEAFFGQGTRLTVV.